This is a list of T cell receptor beta chains from one sample in a study of CD4 T cells in relation to SARS-CoV-2 and coronaviruses. Sequencing was performed with immunoSEQ multiplex PCR; in TCRdb, only in-frame clones are kept and a portion is missing. The sample includes about 25,000 clones, approximately 80% of them seen just once. No antigen has been assigned to these receptors. Sequencing input: CD4+ T cells from PBMCs, cultured in vitro. The receptors originated from a human donor in good health. Both conserved end residues are part of each CDR3. The D gene is left open where the match is weak. The size of a clone is reported for some rows only, either as once, few or many, or as a class for expanded clones.

>TRBJ2-3|TRBV7-2|.|.
TGTGCCAGCAGCTTAGACCAGGGGCGAACAGATACGCAGTATTTT
CASSLDQGRTDTQYF
>TRBJ1-2|TRBV25-1|.|few
TGTGCCAGCAGTCGGCAGGAGAGATCCACCCTTGATGGCTACACCTTC
CASSRQERSTLDGYTF
>TRBJ2-7|TRBV19|.|.
TGTGCCAGTAATGGCAGACCAGGCGGTGAGCAGTACTTC
CASNGRPGGEQYF
>TRBJ1-2|TRBV30|TRBD1|.
TGTGCCTGGAGTCCCCGACAGGGGTCGGTAAACGGCTACACCTTC
CAWSPRQGSVNGYTF
>TRBJ2-7|TRBV19|TRBD1|.
TGTGCCAGTAGTATACGTACCCAGGGGGCCTACGAGCAGTACTTC
CASSIRTQGAYEQYF
>TRBJ1-2|TRBV27|TRBD1|.
TGTGCCAGCAGTAGGGACAGCGGGAACTATGGCTACACCTTC
CASSRDSGNYGYTF
>TRBJ2-1|TRBV4-1|.|few
TGCGCCAGCAGCCACCCAAGCGGACACGCCTACAATGAGCAGTTCTTC
CASSHPSGHAYNEQFF
>TRBJ1-5|TRBV5-6|TRBD1|few
TGTGCCAGCAGCGCAGGGGGCGAGGGTCAGCCCCAGCATTTT
CASSAGGEGQPQHF
>TRBJ1-5|TRBV2|TRBD1|.
TGTGCCAGCAGACGGACAGGGGAAGGAAAGCCCCAGCATTTT
CASRRTGEGKPQHF
>TRBJ2-1|TRBV11-2|TRBD2|.
TGTGCCAGCAGTAAGCTAGCGGAGAGCTCCTACAATGAGCAGTTCTTC
CASSKLAESSYNEQFF
>TRBJ2-1|TRBV28|TRBD1|.
TGTGCCAGCGTCGGACAGGGGGCAAGAAATGAGCAGTTCTTC
CASVGQGARNEQFF
>TRBJ1-1|TRBV5-1|.|.
TGCGCCAGCAGCTCTGGAAACCCGAGGTGGGGTGAAGCTTTCTTT
CASSSGNPRWGEAFF
>TRBJ2-7|TRBV7-9|.|.
TGTGCCAGCGGCCGCCGCGAGGACGAGGTCTACGAGCAGTACTTC
CASGRREDEVYEQYF
>TRBJ2-3|TRBV3-1/TRBV3-2|TRBD2|.
TGTGCCAGCAGCCAACAACTAGCGGGAGGGTCCGATACGCAGTATTTT
CASSQQLAGGSDTQYF
>TRBJ2-1|TRBV4-1|TRBD2|.
TGCGCCAGCAGACGCGATAGCGGGAGACCATCAAATGAGCAGTTCTTC
CASRRDSGRPSNEQFF
>TRBJ2-7|TRBV19|.|.
TGTGCCAGTAGAGGGGATCTCTACGAGCAGTACTTC
CASRGDLYEQYF
>TRBJ1-3|TRBV7-9|.|.
TGTGCCAGCAGCGCCTGGATAAACACCATATATTTT
CASSAWINTIYF
>TRBJ2-7|TRBV18|TRBD1|few
TGTGCCAGCTCTCCAGGGGGCTCCTACGAGCAGTACTTC
CASSPGGSYEQYF
>TRBJ1-1|TRBV5-1|TRBD1|.
TGCGCCAGCAGCCCGGGACAGGGGGTCACTGAAGCTTTCTTT
CASSPGQGVTEAFF
>TRBJ1-2|TRBV30|TRBD1|few
TGTGCCTGGGTGACAGGGGGCGGTGGCTACACCTTC
CAWVTGGGGYTF
>TRBJ1-6|TRBV28|.|.
TGTGCCAGCTATGGCGATTGGAACCCCCTCCACTTT
CASYGDWNPLHF
>TRBJ1-2|TRBV19|.|few
TGTGCCAGTAGTAAAGAGGCTAACTATGGCTACACCTTC
CASSKEANYGYTF
>TRBJ2-5|TRBV5-4|TRBD1|.
TGTGCCAGCAGCGTCGGACAGGGGAAAGAGACCCAGTACTTC
CASSVGQGKETQYF
>TRBJ1-5|TRBV7-6|.|.
TGTGCCAGCAGCTTAGAACTCGGGCAGGTCAGCAATCAGCCCCAGCATTTT
CASSLELGQVSNQPQHF
>TRBJ1-1|TRBV10-2|TRBD1|once
TGCGCCAGCAACCCCGGACAGGGAGGGACTGAAGCTTTCTTT
CASNPGQGGTEAFF
>TRBJ2-5|TRBV9|.|.
TGTGCCAGCAGCGTAGGTTTGCAGGGTCCACAAGAGACCCAGTACTTC
CASSVGLQGPQETQYF
>TRBJ1-2|TRBV20-1|.|few
TGCAGTGCTGCAGACAATTATGGCTACACCTTC
CSAADNYGYTF
>TRBJ1-1|TRBV6-5|.|.
TGTGCCAGCAGTTACTCCCTTAGTGGGGCCGGCACTGAAGCTTTCTTT
CASSYSLSGAGTEAFF
>TRBJ1-2|TRBV15|.|.
TGTGCCACCAGCATGGGCTGGGGCGCTCGTGGCTACACCTTC
CATSMGWGARGYTF
>TRBJ2-7|TRBV14|TRBD2|.
TGTGCCAGCAGCCAAGCTAGCGGTTCTTTCTACGAGCAGTACTTC
CASSQASGSFYEQYF
>TRBJ2-7|TRBV28|TRBD1|.
TGTGCCAGCAGACGGGACAGGGGTTTTTCCTACGAGCAGTACTTC
CASRRDRGFSYEQYF
>TRBJ2-7|TRBV11-3|.|.
TGTGCCAGCAGCTTACTGGCGGGACCTACCTACGAGCAGTACTTC
CASSLLAGPTYEQYF
>TRBJ2-1|TRBV30|.|few
TGTGCCTGGGGGGGACTGATAGGTAATGAGCAGTTCTTC
CAWGGLIGNEQFF
>TRBJ1-2|TRBV5-8|.|.
TGTGCCAGCACTCCGGACACATACTATGGCTACACCTTC
CASTPDTYYGYTF
>TRBJ1-1|TRBV27|.|.
TGTGCCAGCAGTCCCTTCGCTGACAGGAACACTGAAGCTTTCTTT
CASSPFADRNTEAFF
>TRBJ1-2|TRBV9|.|.
TGTGCCAGCAGCGTAGACAGCGGCTACACCTTC
CASSVDSGYTF
>TRBJ2-1|TRBV5-1|TRBD2|once
TGCGCCAGCAGCTTAGGAGCGGGAGGGCCCATGGGCAATGAGCAGTTCTTC
CASSLGAGGPMGNEQFF
>TRBJ2-3|TRBV10-3|TRBD1|once
TGTGCCATCAGTGCTCCGGGACAGGTTTCAGATACGCAGTATTTT
CAISAPGQVSDTQYF
>TRBJ2-7|TRBV25-1|TRBD1|.
TGTGCCAGCAGTGACACCAGGGACAGCTCCTTAGTCTTC
CASSDTRDSSLVF
>TRBJ1-1|TRBV7-2|.|.
TGTGCCAGCAGCCTTGGGCCGAGGAACACTGAAGCTTTCTTT
CASSLGPRNTEAFF
>TRBJ2-7|TRBV10-3|.|few
TGTGCCATCAGGACGGGGACCGAGGTGCAGTACTTC
CAIRTGTEVQYF
>TRBJ2-7|TRBV5-5|.|.
TGTGCCAGCAGCTTGGAACAGGTGAATACCTACGAGCAGTACTTC
CASSLEQVNTYEQYF
>TRBJ2-2|TRBV24-1|.|few
TGTGCCACCAGTCGAGGGGGCACCGGGGAGCTGTTTTTT
CATSRGGTGELFF
>TRBJ1-4|TRBV18|TRBD1|.
TGTGCCAGCTCACCCCTCGACAGGGGATCTGGTAATGAAAAACTGTTTTTT
CASSPLDRGSGNEKLFF
>TRBJ2-5|TRBV4-1|.|few
TGCGCCAGCAGCCAAGTCGGTACCGGCCGGAGGGACTTC
CASSQVGTGRRDF
>TRBJ1-1|TRBV28|.|few
TGTGCCAGCATGGGTGGGTTGGTCACTGAAGCTTTCTTT
CASMGGLVTEAFF
>TRBJ1-1|TRBV28|TRBD1|.
TGTGCCAGCGCCGGGACAGTGCTGATGAACACTGAAGCTTTCTTT
CASAGTVLMNTEAFF
>TRBJ1-4|TRBV19|.|.
TGTGCCAGTAGTATAACGCCAGCCCCTAATGAAAAACTGTTTTTT
CASSITPAPNEKLFF
>TRBJ1-5|TRBV19|.|once
TGTGCCAGTAGTATACAGGGAAGCAATCAGCCCCAGCATTTT
CASSIQGSNQPQHF
>TRBJ1-1|TRBV29-1|.|.
TGCAGCGTTGAATCAGGGAGGCACACTGAAGCTTTCTTT
CSVESGRHTEAFF
>TRBJ2-1|TRBV29-1|TRBD2|.
TGCAGCGTTGAAGGTCTTGGACTAGCGGACCCCGGTAGTGAGCAGTTCTTC
CSVEGLGLADPGSEQFF
>TRBJ1-1|TRBV10-3|.|.
TGTGCCATCAGAAGTCGAGAAAACACTGAAGCTTTCTTT
CAIRSRENTEAFF
>TRBJ1-1|TRBV3-1/TRBV3-2|.|.
TGTGCCAGCAGCACTACAATGAACACTGAAGCTTTCTTT
CASSTTMNTEAFF